This T cell receptor beta chain was obtained from a study of OX40 agonist ivuxolimab in advanced cancers. Study in general: Three patients showed partial responses: one hepatocellular carcinoma and two cutaneous melanoma cases.

About this clone itself: No antigen is known for it.

Clones were read by immunoSEQ multiplex PCR, and TCRdb kept only the in-frame ones, dropping some. In the table there are approximately 82,000 clones, roughly nine tenths of which are singletons. Broader study findings: Among some nonresponders, normalized T-cell clonal expansion was also low. Averaging showed that CD8+ T cells had more expanded clones than CD4+ did.

The ends were cut back, 3 bases at V and 6 bases at J, with 11 bases in the middle. CDR3 size: 13 residues. Germline CDR1 PRHDT, CDR2 FYEKMQ (reference sequence). Blood was sampled at baseline, cycle 4 day 1, and cycle 7 day 1. The chain links TRBV13 to TRBJ1-2; possible D gene TRBD1, 5 bases. The sequences come from CD4+ or CD8+ T cells sorted from blood, collected in a trial of the OX40 agonist ivuxolimab. The sequence came from an adult with an advanced solid tumor such as melanoma, head and neck, liver or kidney cancer. The CDR3 nucleotides are TGTGCCAGCAGCTTGGGGGGAAGAAATGGCTACACCTTC. Protein sequence: CASSLGGRNGYTF.